This T cell receptor (beta chain) derives from a study of OX40 agonist ivuxolimab in advanced cancers. Study-wide results and limits: There was clonal expansion of CD4+ and CD8+ blood T cells by week 6 at 0.1 to 3.0 mg/kg.

With regard to this clone: What it recognizes is unknown.

Using immunoSEQ multiplex PCR, the repertoire was profiled, and TCRdb retains in-frame clones only, with some absent. The table has 50,000 or so clones, around 89% seen once. This CDR3 is 21 amino acids long. Germline V gene sequence: CDR1 MNHEY, CDR2 SMNVEV (reference sequence). V lost 4 bases to trimming and J lost 3 bases; unmatched junction nucleotides: 19. V usage is TRBV27 and J usage is TRBJ2-3; 13 bases match TRBD2. The receptor comes from an adult with an advanced solid tumor such as melanoma, head and neck, liver or kidney cancer. The source was CD4+ or CD8+ T cells sorted from blood, collected in a trial of the OX40 agonist ivuxolimab. For the CDR3, the DNA is TGTGCCAGCAGTTCCAGGGACGGACTAGCGGGAGTGAGAAGTGGGACAGATACGCAGTATTTT. Translated: CASSSRDGLAGVRSGTDTQYF.